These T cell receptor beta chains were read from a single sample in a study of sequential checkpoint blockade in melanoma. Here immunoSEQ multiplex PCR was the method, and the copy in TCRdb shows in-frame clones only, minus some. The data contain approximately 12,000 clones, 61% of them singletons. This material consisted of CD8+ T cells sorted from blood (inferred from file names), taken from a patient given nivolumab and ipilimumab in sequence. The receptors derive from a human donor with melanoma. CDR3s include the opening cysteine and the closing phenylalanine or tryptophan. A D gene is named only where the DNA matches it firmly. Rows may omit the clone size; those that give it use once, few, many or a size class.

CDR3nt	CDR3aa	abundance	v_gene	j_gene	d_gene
TGTGCCAGCAGCTCTCGGATAGCGGCTAGCACAGATACGCAGTATTTT	CASSSRIAASTDTQYF	.	TRBV7-6	TRBJ2-3	.
TGTGCCAGCAGCCTCTACTCTGGGGCCAACGTCCTGACTTTC	CASSLYSGANVLTF	.	TRBV7-9	TRBJ2-6	.
TGTGCCAGCAGCCCGGGACTAGCAGACTACAATGAGCAGTTCTTC	CASSPGLADYNEQFF	.	TRBV7-8	TRBJ2-1	TRBD2
TGTGCCAGCAGCTTGGCCCGGGTAAGGCACGAGCAGTACTTC	CASSLARVRHEQYF	.	TRBV5-6	TRBJ2-7	.
TGTGCCAGCAACTTAGCGGGTGGCGGCAATGAGCAGTTCTTC	CASNLAGGGNEQFF	once	TRBV2	TRBJ2-1	TRBD2
TGTGCCAGCAGCTTAGAAACGGGGATTAATGAAAAACTGTTTTTT	CASSLETGINEKLFF	.	TRBV7-6	TRBJ1-4	.
TGTGCCAGCAGCTACCTCACTAGCGGGAGTGACTCCTACAATGAGCAGTTCTTC	CASSYLTSGSDSYNEQFF	.	TRBV7-2	TRBJ2-1	TRBD2
TGTGCCAGCAGTTCTCAGGGGGCTGCCTACAATGAGCAGTTCTTC	CASSSQGAAYNEQFF	.	TRBV27	TRBJ2-1	TRBD1
TGTGCCAGCAGCGTAGAGGGCGGACAGGGCTTAACCTACGAGCAGTACTTC	CASSVEGGQGLTYEQYF	few	TRBV9	TRBJ2-7	TRBD1
TGTGCCAGCAGCTTCTCGCCGGGACAGGGGAACTCACCCCTCCACTTT	CASSFSPGQGNSPLHF	.	TRBV7-6	TRBJ1-6	TRBD1
TGTGCCAGCAGCCCACCGCGGGTAGGGGGCCACGAGCAGTACTTC	CASSPPRVGGHEQYF	.	TRBV7-3	TRBJ2-7	TRBD1
TGCGCCAGCAGCCTCCCGATTGAGTCAGCGAGCCCTTCGGGCTACACCTTC	CASSLPIESASPSGYTF	.	TRBV5-1	TRBJ1-2	.
TGCAGCGTTGTGGGCGGGAGGGGCACAGATACGCAGTATTTT	CSVVGGRGTDTQYF	.	TRBV29-1	TRBJ2-3	TRBD2
TGTGCCAGCAGTGAAAAGGTAGCGGGAGCGGGGACCCAGTACTTC	CASSEKVAGAGTQYF	.	TRBV6-1	TRBJ2-5	TRBD2
TGTGCCAGCAGCCAGCAACAGGACACCGGGGAGCTGTTTTTT	CASSQQQDTGELFF	.	TRBV4-2	TRBJ2-2	.
TGTGCCAGCAGCTTAGTGGAAAGGCAGGGGGCGCTTGGCTACACCTTC	CASSLVERQGALGYTF	.	TRBV11-2	TRBJ1-2	TRBD1
TGTGCCAGCACCCCTCATAGCTCCTACAATGAGCAGTTCTTC	CASTPHSSYNEQFF	.	TRBV7-2	TRBJ2-1	.
TGTGCCAGCAGCCAAGTCGAATCTTGGCGGGGCAGGGAGACCCAGTACTTC	CASSQVESWRGRETQYF	.	TRBV14	TRBJ2-5	.
TGTGCCAGCAGCTTAGCCGCAGGGCAAGAGACCCAGTACTTC	CASSLAAGQETQYF	few	TRBV7-6	TRBJ2-5	.
TGTGCCAGCAGCAGCCGGGACGGAGGGAGGTACAATGAGCAGTTCTTC	CASSSRDGGRYNEQFF	.	TRBV7-3	TRBJ2-1	.
TGTGCCAGCAGTTTACGATACAGCTTTAATCAGCCCCAGCATTTT	CASSLRYSFNQPQHF	.	TRBV27	TRBJ1-5	.
TGCGCCAGCAGCTCTGGCACAGATACGCAGTATTTT	CASSSGTDTQYF	.	TRBV5-1	TRBJ2-3	.
TGTGCCAGCAGCTTACTAGCGGGGGGATACAATGAGCAGTTCTTC	CASSLLAGGYNEQFF	.	TRBV7-2	TRBJ2-1	TRBD2
TGCGCCAGCAGCTGGGAGGGGACCTCCTACGAGCAGTACTTC	CASSWEGTSYEQYF	medium-sized	TRBV5-1	TRBJ2-7	TRBD2
TGCGCCAGCAGCCAAGTTTCGACTAGCGGGGGGTATACCGGGGAGCTGTTTTTT	CASSQVSTSGGYTGELFF	.	TRBV4-1	TRBJ2-2	TRBD2
TGTGCCAGCAGCTTGGGTAGCGGATATAGCACAGATACGCAGTATTTT	CASSLGSGYSTDTQYF	.	TRBV5-6	TRBJ2-3	.
TGTGCCAGCACCTCGGGAACGGGCACCGGGGAGCTGTTTTTT	CASTSGTGTGELFF	.	TRBV9	TRBJ2-2	.
TGTGCCACCGAGGATGGACAGAAGTACGAGCAGTACTTC	CATEDGQKYEQYF	.	TRBV2	TRBJ2-7	.
TGTGCCAGCAGCTTGGGGGAGCTCGTAGATACGCAGTATTTT	CASSLGELVDTQYF	.	TRBV5-4	TRBJ2-3	.